This record looks at one TCR beta chain sequence and its context. Only in-frame clones appear in the TCRdb table, and some are missing; sequencing was by immunoSEQ multiplex PCR. Here the sample spans more than 300,000 clones, 90% to 95% being singletons. The sample comes from a study of blood T cell repertoires in COVID-19. Background on the study: Italy, Spain and the United States were the sources of the convalescent and acute COVID-19 samples. Sources were T cells, B-cell-depleted T cells, or PBMCs; the material itself was cDNA or gDNA.

The V and J ends lost 5 bases and 1 base respectively, with 12 bases between them. From germline, CDR1 is SNHLY and CDR2 FYNNEI. This CDR3 spans 15 amino acids. The gene calls are TRBV2 and TRBJ2-1; possibly TRBD1 for D (6 bases). This TCR was sampled from a young woman who had recovered from COVID-19. The sample comprised peripheral blood. CDR3 region: CASSSEGGSYNEQFF. The CDR3 DNA sequence: TGTGCCAGCAGTTCCGAAGGGGGATCCTACAATGAGCAGTTCTTC.